The 2 T cell receptor beta chains below were found in one sample sequenced in a study of cytomegalovirus exposure and HLA in healthy donors. PCR amplification relied on 60 Vbeta primers (plus 13 Jbeta primers). Sequencing used immunoSEQ multiplex PCR; TCRdb keeps in-frame clones, though not all of them. Here the sample spans some 120,000 clones, around 77% being singletons. Sample: PBMCs. The receptor set was obtained from a man aged 45-60 years in good health and CMV-seronegative.

This chain joins TRBV4-1 and TRBJ1-1, with a weak D call TRBD1 (5 bases). CDR1 is MGHRA, CDR2 YSYEKL, per germline. CDR3 length: 16 residues. V dropped 0 bases and J dropped 5 bases, with 16 bases sitting between them. The CDR3: CASSQDRTLRGTEAFF. The CDR3, as DNA: TGCGCCAGCAGCCAAGATCGGACATTGCGGGGGACTGAAGCTTTCTTT.

The gene calls are TRBV11-2 and TRBJ2-7; 7 positions match TRBD1. This CDR3 region has 14 residues. The germline V gene encodes CDR1 SGHAT and CDR2 FQNNGV. V was clipped by 0 bases and J by 8 bases; unmatched bases: 7. CDR3 in DNA: TGTGCCAGCAGCTTAGATGGAACAGGGGTTCAGCAGTACTTC. This codes for CASSLDGTGVQQYF.